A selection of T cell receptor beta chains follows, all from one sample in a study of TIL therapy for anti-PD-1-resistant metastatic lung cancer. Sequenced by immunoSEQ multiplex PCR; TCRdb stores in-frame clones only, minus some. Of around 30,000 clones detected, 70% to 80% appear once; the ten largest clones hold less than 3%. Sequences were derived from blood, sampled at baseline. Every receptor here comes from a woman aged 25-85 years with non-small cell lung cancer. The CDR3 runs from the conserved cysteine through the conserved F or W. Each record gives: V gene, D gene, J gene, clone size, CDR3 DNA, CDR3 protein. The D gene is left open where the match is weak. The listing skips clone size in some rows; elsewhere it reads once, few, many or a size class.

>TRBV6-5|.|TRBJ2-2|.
TGTGCCAGCAGTCAGGGGGGCGCGAGGACCGGGGAGCTGTTTTTT
CASSQGGARTGELFF
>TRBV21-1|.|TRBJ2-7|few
TGTGCCAGCAGCAAAGATGGGAACGAGCAGTACTTC
CASSKDGNEQYF
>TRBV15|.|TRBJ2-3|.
TGTGCCACCAGCAGAGGAGATGACCGGTCGGATACGCAGTATTTT
CATSRGDDRSDTQYF
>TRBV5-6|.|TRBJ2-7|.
TGTGCCAGCAGCTACTCCTGGGTCGTTTCACCGGGCGAGCAGTACTTC
CASSYSWVVSPGEQYF
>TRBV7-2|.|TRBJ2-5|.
TGTGCCAGCAGCCAGACTAGTGCGTCTCGTCTGAAGAGATTGTACTTC
CASSQTSASRLKRLYF
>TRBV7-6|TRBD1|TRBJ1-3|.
TGTGCCAGCAGCTTAGTGACAGGGGCTGGAAACACCATATATTTT
CASSLVTGAGNTIYF
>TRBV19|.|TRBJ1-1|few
TGTGCCAGTAGTTGGTGGAACACTGAAGCTTTCTTT
CASSWWNTEAFF
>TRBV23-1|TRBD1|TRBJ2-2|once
TGCGCCAGCAGCCCGGGACAGGGTGTTCTTTTTCCGGCCGGGGAGCTGTTTTTT
CASSPGQGVLFPAGELFF
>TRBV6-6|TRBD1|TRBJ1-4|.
TGTGCCAGCAGTTACTCGCAGGGGGGAGAAGAAAAACTGTTTTTT
CASSYSQGGEEKLFF
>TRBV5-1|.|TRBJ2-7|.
TGCGCCAGCAGCTTTCATACCGGAAAGAGCTACGAGCAGTACTTC
CASSFHTGKSYEQYF
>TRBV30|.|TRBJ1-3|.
TGTGCCTGGAGTGTACCGGGGTCCTCTGGAAACACCATATATTTT
CAWSVPGSSGNTIYF
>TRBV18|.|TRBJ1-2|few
TGTGCCAGCTCACCCGGGTGGGACCTCTATGGCTACACCTTC
CASSPGWDLYGYTF
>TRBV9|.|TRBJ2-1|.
TGTGCCAGCGGGACGGGGTCCTACAATGAGCAGTTCTTC
CASGTGSYNEQFF
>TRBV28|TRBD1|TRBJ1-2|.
TGTGCCAGCAGAACCGGGACAGGGCGTTATGGCTACACCTTC
CASRTGTGRYGYTF
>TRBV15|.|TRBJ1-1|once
TGTGCCACCAGCAGAGATGGGTTTGGGTCTGAAGCTTTCTTT
CATSRDGFGSEAFF
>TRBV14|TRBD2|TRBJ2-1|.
TGTGCCAGCAGCCACCAACTAGCGGGCTCCTACAATGAGCAGTTCTTC
CASSHQLAGSYNEQFF
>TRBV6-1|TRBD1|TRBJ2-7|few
TGTGCCAGCAGTGAAACGGGACAGGGCTCCTACGAGCAGTACTTC
CASSETGQGSYEQYF
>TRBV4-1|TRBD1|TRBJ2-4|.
TGCGCCAGCAGCCAAGATCGAGCAGGGGGCGTAGAAAACATTCAGTACTTC
CASSQDRAGGVENIQYF
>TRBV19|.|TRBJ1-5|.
TGTGCCAGTAGTCCTACCGGGACCCAGGATCAGCCCCAGCATTTT
CASSPTGTQDQPQHF
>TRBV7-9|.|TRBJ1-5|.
TGTGCCAGCAGCTTATTCAATCAGCCCCAGCATTTT
CASSLFNQPQHF
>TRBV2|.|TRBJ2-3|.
TGTGCCACCGGGTACGGGGCAACTAAGAGGGATACGCAGTATTTT
CATGYGATKRDTQYF
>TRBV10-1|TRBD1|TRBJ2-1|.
TGCGCCAGCAGTGGGAGTCTTATCCCGGGACAGGGGGCGGTAGGGCAGTTCTTC
CASSGSLIPGQGAVGQFF
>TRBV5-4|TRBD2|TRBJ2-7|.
TGTGCCAGCAGCCCCGAGAGCGGGAGGGCCTACGAGCAGTACTTC
CASSPESGRAYEQYF
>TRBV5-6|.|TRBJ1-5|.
TGTGCCAGCAGCTTGCGGGCAGGTGCTTACCAGCCCCAGCATTTT
CASSLRAGAYQPQHF
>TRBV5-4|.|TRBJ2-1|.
TGTGCCAGCAGCGACCCTCGAGGCCTACGGTCTCTCAATGAGCAGTTCTTC
CASSDPRGLRSLNEQFF
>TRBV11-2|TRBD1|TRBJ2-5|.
TGTGCCAGCAGCTTGGACAGGGGGCACCAAGAGACCCAGTACTTC
CASSLDRGHQETQYF
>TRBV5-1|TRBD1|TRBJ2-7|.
TGCGCCAGCAGCGACTCAGGGGGCGGCGAGCAGTACTTC
CASSDSGGGEQYF
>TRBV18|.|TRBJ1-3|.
TGTGCCAGCCCCCGGGGTGGAAACACCATATATTTT
CASPRGGNTIYF
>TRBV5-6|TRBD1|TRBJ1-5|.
TGTGCCAGCAGCCAGGGACAGGCCACCCCCATAAGCAATCAGCCCCAGCATTTT
CASSQGQATPISNQPQHF
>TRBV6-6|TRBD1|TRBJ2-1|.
TGTGCCAGCAGTTACCCGACAGGGAGTAACTACAATGAGCAGTTCTTC
CASSYPTGSNYNEQFF
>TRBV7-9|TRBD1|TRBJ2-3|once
TGTGCCAGCAGCTTACTCCGGGACAGGGGGCCAGATACGCAGTATTTT
CASSLLRDRGPDTQYF
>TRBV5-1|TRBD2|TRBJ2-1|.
TGCGCCAGCAGCTTGGTGAGCGGGGTTAACAATGAGCAGTTCTTC
CASSLVSGVNNEQFF
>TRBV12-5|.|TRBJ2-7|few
TGTGCTAGTGGTTTGGCATACGAGCAGTACTTC
CASGLAYEQYF
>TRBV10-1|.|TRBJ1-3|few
TGCGCCAGCAGTGAAACGGGCCCTGGAAACACCATATATTTT
CASSETGPGNTIYF
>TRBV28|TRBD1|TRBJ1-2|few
TGTGCCAGCAGTGACAGGGGAGGAGGGGGCTACACCTTC
CASSDRGGGGYTF
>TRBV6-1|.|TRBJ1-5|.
TGTGCCAGCAGTGAAAGGGCCGATAGCAATCAGCCCCAGCATTTT
CASSERADSNQPQHF
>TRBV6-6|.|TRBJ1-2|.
TGTGCCAGCAGCTTAGGGGCCAACTTGGACTATGGCTACACCTTC
CASSLGANLDYGYTF
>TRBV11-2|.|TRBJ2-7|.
TGTGCCAGCAGCTTAGGGCCCTCATTACTCTACGAGCAGTACTTC
CASSLGPSLLYEQYF
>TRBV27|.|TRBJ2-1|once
TGTGCCAGCAGTTCATATACCCCGATCACCCTACCGCGGAATGAGCAGTTCTTC
CASSSYTPITLPRNEQFF
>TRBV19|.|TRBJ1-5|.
TGTGCCAGTAGTATTAACGGACTCAATCAGCCCCAGCATTTT
CASSINGLNQPQHF
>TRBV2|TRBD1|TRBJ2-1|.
TGTGCCAGCAGTGTTGGACAGGGCGCTTTTGAGCAGTTCTTC
CASSVGQGAFEQFF
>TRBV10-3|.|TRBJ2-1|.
TGTGCCATCAGTGATGGGGGATCTATTCTTGAGCAGTTCTTC
CAISDGGSILEQFF
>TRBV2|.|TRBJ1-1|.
TGTGCCAGCACTGAGAACTCGAACACTGAAGCTTTCTTT
CASTENSNTEAFF
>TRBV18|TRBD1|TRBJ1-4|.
TGTGCCAGCTCAGTGACAGGGAACGAAAAACTGTTTTTT
CASSVTGNEKLFF
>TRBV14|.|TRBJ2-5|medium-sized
TGTGCCAGCAGCCATATAAGGGCCAGACAAGAGACCCAGTACTTC
CASSHIRARQETQYF
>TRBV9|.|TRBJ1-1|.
TGTGCCAGCAGCGTAGCTCCGGGACAGAACACTGAAGCTTTCTTT
CASSVAPGQNTEAFF
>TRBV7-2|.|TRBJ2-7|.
TGTGCCAGCAGGCCCGCATTAAGGTCCTACGAGCAGTACTTC
CASRPALRSYEQYF
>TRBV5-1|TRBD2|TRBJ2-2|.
TGCGCCAGCAGTCCGAACAGAGGAGCGGGACGTACTGCCGGGGAGCTGTTTTTT
CASSPNRGAGRTAGELFF
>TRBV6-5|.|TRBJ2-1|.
TGTGCCAGCAGTTGGGACTCCTACTCCTACAATGAGCAGTTCTTC
CASSWDSYSYNEQFF
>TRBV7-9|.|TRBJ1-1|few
TGTGCCAGCAGCTTACTAGTGGGACACCACAGTGGCACTGAAGCTTTCTTT
CASSLLVGHHSGTEAFF
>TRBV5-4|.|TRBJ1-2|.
TGTGCCAGCAGTTTGGACCGAGAACACTATGGCTACACCTTC
CASSLDREHYGYTF
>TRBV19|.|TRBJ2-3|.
TGTGCCAGTAGTATGATGATGGATACGCAGTATTTT
CASSMMMDTQYF
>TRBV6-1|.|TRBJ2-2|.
TGTGCCAGCAACAGGGCCCTAAACACCGGGGAGCTGTTTTTT
CASNRALNTGELFF
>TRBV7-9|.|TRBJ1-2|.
TGTGCCAGCAGCTTAGCCGGGGGACGAGGCTATGGCTACACCTTC
CASSLAGGRGYGYTF